Included here is one TCR beta chain sequence, with context. There is no known antigen for this receptor. No base qualities exist here, and no much larger clone lies one base off it. The data originate from a study of shared clonotypes between healthy human individuals (dated by TCRdb to the early 2020s). In the study overall: The cohort included a few men and two women between 18 and 49 years of age. To estimate repertoire size and how much clonotype sharing occurs between individuals, the study deeply sequenced the blood TCR repertoires of 5 or 6 healthy adults. Per donor, leukapheresis produced somewhere between about 0.94 and 9 billion PBMCs. For each donor, CD4 naive and CD4 memory were each run on three plates, CD8 naive on two plates, and CD8 memory on one plate. Different laboratories and diverse techniques were used to prepare libraries and sequence TCR repertoires, to increase sequencing depth and limit assay-specific biases.

Spanning cysteine to phenylalanine, the CDR3 consists of 13 amino acids. The entry retains the CDR3 DNA only, 39 bases that are in frame from base 1. Via the germline V gene, CDR1 is MRHNA and CDR2 SNTAGT. The junction shows trimming of 2 bases on V and 4 bases on J, and the gene matches do not reach 0 bases of it. Paper-wide results and their limitations: Rarefaction of sorted-subset datasets indicated incomplete sequencing despite the large sequencing depth. Because the study included only a small number of donors, the genetic and exposure-history diversity represented was limited. Based on pairwise subsampling, the degree of clonotype sharing among donors was expected to be affected by sequencing depth. Only blood was sampled, and tissue TCR repertoires likely differ from those in blood. Larger estimated clonotype richness was generally found for naive subsets than for memory subsets. When a handful of donors were compared, the shared fraction of clonotypes was about 5.5% for naive CD4, less than 4% for naive CD8, roughly 2.5% for memory CD4, and approximately 0.4% for memory CD8. Compared with non-shared clonotypes, clonotypes shared by all four sorted-subset donors had higher generation probabilities.

The donors were healthy, HIV-negative adults who had no recently reported acute infections or vaccinations. All donors were Caucasian adults living in Nashville, Tennessee, USA. Magnetic negative selection was used to enrich CD4+ T cells, after which naive cells were positively selected on CD45RA and the negative fraction became the memory subset. Blood was obtained by leukapheresis, after which PBMCs were separated by Ficoll-Histopaque density gradient centrifugation and cryopreserved in liquid nitrogen vapor phase. Analytical flow cytometry was used to check the purity and quantity of each magnetically sorted T cell population. Genomic DNA was isolated from every sorted fraction and measured by UV absorbance on a Nanodrop 2000c. Using the deep immunoSEQ assay, TCR CDR3 regions were amplified from genomic DNA by multiplex PCR. For each cell subset, the extracted genomic DNA was distributed evenly across all wells of several immunoSEQ 96-well plates, and each plate served as one replicate. For sorted subsets, around 200 ng genomic DNA, equal to 30,000 to 35,000 T cell genomes, was loaded into each replicate PCR. The purified libraries were quantified using a Qubit 3.0 fluorometer, sized with a Bioanalyzer 2100, and then quantified again using the KAPA Library Quantification kit. Every immunoSEQ 96-well plate was sequenced on a separate single-read 150-cycle Illumina NextSeq 550 flow cell. The study's own analysis went as follows. The immunoSEQ output contained only junctional sequences without quality scores, so filtering could not match that applied to full-length reads. To assign V/J genes and CDR3, sequences were annotated using PyIR, a Python wrapper for IgBLAST v1.9, with IMGT germline references. Reads were filtered out if the reads had weak V/J assignments (E-value above 1e-6), no CDR3, stop codons, out-of-frame junctions, or ambiguous translated residues. V3J clonotypes were defined as sequences sharing the same inferred V gene, J gene, and CDR3 amino acid sequence. To compute the percentage overlap between repertoires, the number of shared unique clonotypes was divided by the size of the smaller repertoire. Richness of each repertoire was evaluated using RTK rarefaction, the Chao1 estimator, and Recon v2.1 estimates of unobserved clonotypes. Generation probabilities were computed with OLGA for all TCRbeta clonotypes obtained by the gDNA method from several donors. TCRdb retrieved this table from immuneACCESS and kept in-frame rearrangements only. Not all clones are present; in checked studies, unresolved V genes account for under half, and no reason is known for the remainder. The DNA gave D and trimming, while V, J and clone size come from that table. The sample table lists roughly 2.2 million clones, 85% to 95% of them with a count of one. The ten largest clones take up 0.3% to 0.4% of the sample.

The sequence was collected from a man aged 18-30 years in good health. Some clones in this sample may be carry-over from other donors' samples. The chain employs TRBV6-4 and TRBJ2-5; 8 nucleotides in the junction match TRBD2. The source material was naive CD4+ T cells from PBMCs. The sample's cell subset or site label, in plain terms: CD45RA+ positively selected. The sequenced DNA: TGTGCCAGCAGTGACACTAGCGGAGAGACCCAGTACTTC. Its protein reads: CASSDTSGETQYF.